Listed below are T cell receptor beta chains from one sample, sequenced in a study of human T cells and chemical hapten exposure. In TCRdb, the RACE reads were re-called with MiXCR into one record per CDR3 protein. The profile shows over 300,000 distinct CDR3 sequences, 4% to 6% of them singletons. The sequences come from whole blood, collected in connection with sensitization to the hapten diphenylcyclopropenone (DPC). These receptor sequences come from a woman aged 45-65 years with alopecia areata. Some clones in this sample may be carry-over from other donors' samples. The CDR3 runs from the conserved cysteine through the conserved F or W. The D gene is left open where the match is weak. Clone size is shown for a subset of rows, as once, few, many or a class of expanded clone.

abundance: many; d_gene: TRBD2; v_gene: TRBV20-1; j_gene: TRBJ2-3; CDR3nt: TGCAGTGCTAGTATGAGCGGGGATGGGACAGATACGCAGTATTTT; CDR3aa: CSASMSGDGTDTQYF
abundance: -; d_gene: -; v_gene: TRBV9; j_gene: TRBJ2-1; CDR3nt: TGTGCCAGCAGCGTTCGACAGGCAACCTACAATGAGCAGTTCTTC; CDR3aa: CASSVRQATYNEQFF
abundance: -; d_gene: -; v_gene: TRBV20-1; j_gene: TRBJ1-6; CDR3nt: TGCAGTGCTAGACGTGGGGGGAGCTCCTATAATTCACCCCTCCACTTT; CDR3aa: CSARRGGSSYNSPLHF
abundance: -; d_gene: -; v_gene: TRBV20-1; j_gene: TRBJ1-1; CDR3nt: TGCAGTGCTAGAGATAACAGAGGGGATGAAGCTTTCTTT; CDR3aa: CSARDNRGDEAFF
abundance: many; d_gene: -; v_gene: TRBV10-3; j_gene: TRBJ2-5; CDR3nt: TGTGCCAGTCAATGGTTGCAGCTGGAGACCCAGTACTTC; CDR3aa: CASQWLQLETQYF
abundance: many; d_gene: TRBD1; v_gene: TRBV4-1; j_gene: TRBJ1-2; CDR3nt: TGCGCCAGCCGTCAGGACAGGACAAGCTATGGCTACACCTTC; CDR3aa: CASRQDRTSYGYTF
abundance: many; d_gene: TRBD1; v_gene: TRBV5-1; j_gene: TRBJ2-3; CDR3nt: TGCGCCAGCAGCTACGGACAGGGGGAGACAGATACGCAGTATTTT; CDR3aa: CASSYGQGETDTQYF
abundance: many; d_gene: TRBD1; v_gene: TRBV6-6; j_gene: TRBJ1-5; CDR3nt: TGTGCCAGCAGTTACCCCGCAGGGGGCGGGGAAGGCCAGCATTTT; CDR3aa: CASSYPAGGGEGQHF
abundance: many; d_gene: -; v_gene: TRBV29-1; j_gene: TRBJ2-7; CDR3nt: TGCAGCGGCGGGGACAGCTTCTCCTACGAGCAGTACTTC; CDR3aa: CSGGDSFSYEQYF
abundance: many; d_gene: TRBD1; v_gene: TRBV2; j_gene: TRBJ1-1; CDR3nt: TGTGCCAGCAGTGATATGGGACAGGCGTACACTGAAGCTTTCTTT; CDR3aa: CASSDMGQAYTEAFF
abundance: -; d_gene: -; v_gene: TRBV5-6; j_gene: TRBJ2-7; CDR3nt: TGTGCCAGCAGGGGGCTAAGGGGCGGGATAACTGACGAGCAGTACTTC; CDR3aa: CASRGLRGGITDEQYF
abundance: many; d_gene: TRBD2; v_gene: TRBV7-2; j_gene: TRBJ2-1; CDR3nt: TGTGCCAGCAGCCCCCTGTCTTCTAGCGGGGCCTACAATGAGCAGTTCTTC; CDR3aa: CASSPLSSSGAYNEQFF
abundance: many; d_gene: -; v_gene: TRBV7-8; j_gene: TRBJ2-4; CDR3nt: TGTGCCAGCAGCTTAGGGGGTGGCATAGCCTTAGCCAAAAACATTCAGTACTTC; CDR3aa: CASSLGGGIALAKNIQYF
abundance: -; d_gene: TRBD2; v_gene: TRBV20-1; j_gene: TRBJ2-7; CDR3nt: TGCAGTGCTAGAGATCAGGGGCTAGCGGGAGGTGACGAGCAGTACTTC; CDR3aa: CSARDQGLAGGDEQYF
abundance: many; d_gene: -; v_gene: TRBV2; j_gene: TRBJ1-1; CDR3nt: TGTGCCAGCAGAGCCGGGACATATGAAGCTTTCTTT; CDR3aa: CASRAGTYEAFF
abundance: -; d_gene: -; v_gene: TRBV2; j_gene: TRBJ2-5; CDR3nt: TGTGCCCTTGCCCATTTCCAAGAGACCCAGTACTTC; CDR3aa: CALAHFQETQYF
abundance: -; d_gene: TRBD1; v_gene: TRBV10-2; j_gene: TRBJ2-7; CDR3nt: TGCGCCAGCACCCAGACAGGGGGAGATGAGCAGTACTTC; CDR3aa: CASTQTGGDEQYF
abundance: many; d_gene: -; v_gene: TRBV5-1; j_gene: TRBJ2-7; CDR3nt: TGCGCCAGCGCCCGGGACACCTCCTACGAGCAGTACTTC; CDR3aa: CASARDTSYEQYF
abundance: few; d_gene: TRBD1; v_gene: TRBV3-1; j_gene: TRBJ1-2; CDR3nt: TGTGCCAGCAGCCAACGGCAGGGGGCGAAAGGCTACACCTTC; CDR3aa: CASSQRQGAKGYTF
abundance: -; d_gene: -; v_gene: TRBV10-3; j_gene: TRBJ1-5; CDR3nt: TGTGCCATCAGTGAGTATAGATTGGGAGACGCTCAGCCCCAGCATTTT; CDR3aa: CAISEYRLGDAQPQHF
abundance: -; d_gene: -; v_gene: TRBV7-2; j_gene: TRBJ1-5; CDR3nt: TGTGCCAGCAGCTTGCGCGCACCCGATCAGCCCCAGCATTTT; CDR3aa: CASSLRAPDQPQHF
abundance: many; d_gene: -; v_gene: TRBV7-8; j_gene: TRBJ2-3; CDR3nt: TGTGCCAGCAGCCCCCGGGATAGCGGCACAGATACGCAGTATTTT; CDR3aa: CASSPRDSGTDTQYF
abundance: many; d_gene: TRBD1; v_gene: TRBV12-3/TRBV12-4; j_gene: TRBJ1-5; CDR3nt: TGTGCCAGCAGCTTCGGACAGGGCGGTGAGCCCCAGCATTTT; CDR3aa: CASSFGQGGEPQHF
abundance: many; d_gene: TRBD1; v_gene: TRBV7-6; j_gene: TRBJ2-7; CDR3nt: TGTGCCAGCAGCCCGGAACCGGGACAGGGGTGGTACGAGCAGTACTTC; CDR3aa: CASSPEPGQGWYEQYF
abundance: -; d_gene: -; v_gene: TRBV5-1; j_gene: TRBJ2-7; CDR3nt: TGCGCCAGCAGTGTAATAGGGGACTACGAGCAGTACTTC; CDR3aa: CASSVIGDYEQYF
abundance: many; d_gene: TRBD2; v_gene: TRBV9; j_gene: TRBJ2-3; CDR3nt: TGTGCCAGCAGCGTAGGTGGGGGTAGCGGGGCCCCTAGCACAGATACGCAGTATTTT; CDR3aa: CASSVGGGSGAPSTDTQYF
abundance: few; d_gene: -; v_gene: TRBV7-9; j_gene: TRBJ1-1; CDR3nt: TGTGCCAGCAGCCCCCGAACCCTGCACACTGAAGCTTTCTTT; CDR3aa: CASSPRTLHTEAFF
abundance: few; d_gene: -; v_gene: TRBV7-2; j_gene: TRBJ1-5; CDR3nt: TGTGCCAGCAGCTCAACAGGGTCGAGGGATCAGCCCCAGCATTTT; CDR3aa: CASSSTGSRDQPQHF
abundance: -; d_gene: -; v_gene: TRBV19; j_gene: TRBJ2-7; CDR3nt: TGTGCCAGTAGTAGCCGGGGGACAGTCTCCTACGAGCAGTACTTC; CDR3aa: CASSSRGTVSYEQYF